The rows below give T cell receptor beta chains drawn from one sample of a study of shared clonotypes between healthy human individuals. The method was immunoSEQ multiplex PCR; TCRdb's version includes in-frame clones alone and lacks a portion of them. Of some 2,100,000 clones detected, 85% to 95% appear once; the ten largest clones hold about 1.8%. What was sequenced was naive CD8+ T cells from PBMCs. These receptors came from a man between 18 and 29 years old in good health. Some clones in this sample may be carry-over from other donors' samples. The CDR3 runs from the conserved cysteine through the conserved F or W. D genes are given only for firm matches. Rows may omit the clone size; those that give it use once, few, many or a size class.

J gene: TRBJ2-1; clone size: NA; D gene: NA; V gene: TRBV7-9; CDR3 protein: CASSPGLRQLGNEQFF; CDR3 DNA: TGTGCCAGCAGCCCGGGACTTAGACAGCTGGGCAATGAGCAGTTCTTC
J gene: TRBJ2-1; clone size: NA; D gene: TRBD1; V gene: TRBV10-3; CDR3 protein: CAISDFRDRGNNEQFF; CDR3 DNA: TGTGCCATCAGTGACTTCCGGGACAGGGGGAACAATGAGCAGTTCTTC
J gene: TRBJ1-1; clone size: NA; D gene: NA; V gene: TRBV27; CDR3 protein: CASSFVSNTEAFF; CDR3 DNA: TGTGCCAGCAGTTTTGTGTCGAACACTGAAGCTTTCTTT
J gene: TRBJ1-1; clone size: NA; D gene: NA; V gene: TRBV5-1; CDR3 protein: CASSLGIGEAFF; CDR3 DNA: TGCGCCAGCAGCTTGGGTATCGGGGAAGCTTTCTTT
J gene: TRBJ2-7; clone size: NA; D gene: NA; V gene: TRBV12-2; CDR3 protein: CASRLVGVSYEQYF; CDR3 DNA: TGTGCAAGTCGCTTAGTAGGAGTTTCCTACGAGCAGTACTTC
J gene: TRBJ2-7; clone size: NA; D gene: TRBD1; V gene: TRBV28; CDR3 protein: CASSGDSISYEQYF; CDR3 DNA: TGTGCCAGCAGTGGGGACAGTATCTCCTACGAGCAGTACTTC
J gene: TRBJ2-1; clone size: NA; D gene: NA; V gene: TRBV5-6; CDR3 protein: CASSRGARWDNEQFF; CDR3 DNA: TGTGCCAGCAGCCGGGGGGCGCGGTGGGACAATGAGCAGTTCTTC
J gene: TRBJ1-2; clone size: NA; D gene: NA; V gene: TRBV9; CDR3 protein: CASSVEPQGPLRVYTF; CDR3 DNA: TGTGCCAGCAGCGTCGAACCCCAGGGACCGCTCCGAGTCTACACCTTC
J gene: TRBJ2-1; clone size: NA; D gene: TRBD2; V gene: TRBV7-8; CDR3 protein: CASSLRLAGVDEQFF; CDR3 DNA: TGTGCCAGCAGCTTAAGACTAGCGGGAGTCGATGAGCAGTTCTTC
J gene: TRBJ1-1; clone size: NA; D gene: NA; V gene: TRBV28; CDR3 protein: CASSLVRGDTEAFF; CDR3 DNA: TGTGCCAGCAGTTTAGTAAGGGGGGACACTGAAGCTTTCTTT
J gene: TRBJ2-1; clone size: NA; D gene: NA; V gene: TRBV27; CDR3 protein: CASSLVGPQNYNEQFF; CDR3 DNA: TGTGCCAGCAGTTTGGTGGGGCCGCAGAACTACAATGAGCAGTTCTTC
J gene: TRBJ2-1; clone size: NA; D gene: NA; V gene: TRBV27; CDR3 protein: CASSLILLAGPYNEQFF; CDR3 DNA: TGTGCCAGCAGTTTAATTTTACTGGCAGGGCCTTACAATGAGCAGTTCTTC
J gene: TRBJ2-3; clone size: NA; D gene: NA; V gene: TRBV9; CDR3 protein: CASSVGARTDTQYF; CDR3 DNA: TGTGCCAGCAGCGTAGGAGCTAGAACAGATACGCAGTATTTT
J gene: TRBJ2-1; clone size: NA; D gene: TRBD2; V gene: TRBV18; CDR3 protein: CASSSGLAGEYDEQFF; CDR3 DNA: TGTGCCAGCTCATCGGGACTAGCGGGAGAGTACGATGAGCAGTTCTTC
J gene: TRBJ1-1; clone size: few; D gene: NA; V gene: TRBV10-2; CDR3 protein: CARGTIEQKNTEAFF; CDR3 DNA: TGCGCCAGGGGTACTATAGAACAAAAGAACACTGAAGCTTTCTTT
J gene: TRBJ2-6; clone size: NA; D gene: NA; V gene: TRBV4-1; CDR3 protein: CASSQDSTHSGANVLTF; CDR3 DNA: TGCGCCAGCAGCCAAGATTCGACGCACTCTGGGGCCAACGTCCTGACTTTC
J gene: TRBJ1-5; clone size: NA; D gene: TRBD1; V gene: TRBV7-3; CDR3 protein: CASSSHRDREGNQPQHF; CDR3 DNA: TGTGCCAGCAGCTCCCACCGGGACAGGGAAGGCAATCAGCCCCAGCATTTT
J gene: TRBJ2-7; clone size: NA; D gene: TRBD2; V gene: TRBV5-6; CDR3 protein: CASSLWPGLARYEQYF; CDR3 DNA: TGTGCCAGCAGCTTGTGGCCGGGACTAGCGAGATACGAGCAGTACTTC
J gene: TRBJ2-7; clone size: NA; D gene: TRBD1; V gene: TRBV19; CDR3 protein: CASSQQGAGEQYF; CDR3 DNA: TGTGCCAGTTCGCAACAGGGGGCAGGCGAGCAGTACTTC
J gene: TRBJ1-5; clone size: NA; D gene: NA; V gene: TRBV27; CDR3 protein: CASSLFRDQPQHF; CDR3 DNA: TGTGCCAGCAGTTTATTCAGGGATCAGCCCCAGCATTTT
J gene: TRBJ2-3; clone size: NA; D gene: NA; V gene: TRBV27; CDR3 protein: CASGENVDTQYF; CDR3 DNA: TGTGCCAGCGGGGAGAATGTCGATACGCAGTATTTT
J gene: TRBJ2-5; clone size: NA; D gene: TRBD1; V gene: TRBV27; CDR3 protein: CASSWTGETQYF; CDR3 DNA: TGTGCCAGCAGTTGGACAGGAGAGACCCAGTACTTC
J gene: TRBJ1-5; clone size: once; D gene: TRBD1; V gene: TRBV7-9; CDR3 protein: CASSLSYGTGNQPQHF; CDR3 DNA: TGTGCCAGCAGCTTATCTTATGGGACAGGTAATCAGCCCCAGCATTTT
J gene: TRBJ2-5; clone size: NA; D gene: NA; V gene: TRBV27; CDR3 protein: CASNPAEGQETQYF; CDR3 DNA: TGTGCCAGCAACCCAGCGGAGGGGCAAGAGACCCAGTACTTC
J gene: TRBJ1-5; clone size: once; D gene: NA; V gene: TRBV12-5; CDR3 protein: CASGFNTGQPQHF; CDR3 DNA: TGTGCTAGTGGTTTTAATACGGGGCAGCCCCAGCATTTT
J gene: TRBJ1-1; clone size: NA; D gene: TRBD1; V gene: TRBV4-3; CDR3 protein: CASSRDRGTEAFF; CDR3 DNA: TGCGCCAGCAGCCGAGACAGGGGCACTGAAGCTTTCTTT